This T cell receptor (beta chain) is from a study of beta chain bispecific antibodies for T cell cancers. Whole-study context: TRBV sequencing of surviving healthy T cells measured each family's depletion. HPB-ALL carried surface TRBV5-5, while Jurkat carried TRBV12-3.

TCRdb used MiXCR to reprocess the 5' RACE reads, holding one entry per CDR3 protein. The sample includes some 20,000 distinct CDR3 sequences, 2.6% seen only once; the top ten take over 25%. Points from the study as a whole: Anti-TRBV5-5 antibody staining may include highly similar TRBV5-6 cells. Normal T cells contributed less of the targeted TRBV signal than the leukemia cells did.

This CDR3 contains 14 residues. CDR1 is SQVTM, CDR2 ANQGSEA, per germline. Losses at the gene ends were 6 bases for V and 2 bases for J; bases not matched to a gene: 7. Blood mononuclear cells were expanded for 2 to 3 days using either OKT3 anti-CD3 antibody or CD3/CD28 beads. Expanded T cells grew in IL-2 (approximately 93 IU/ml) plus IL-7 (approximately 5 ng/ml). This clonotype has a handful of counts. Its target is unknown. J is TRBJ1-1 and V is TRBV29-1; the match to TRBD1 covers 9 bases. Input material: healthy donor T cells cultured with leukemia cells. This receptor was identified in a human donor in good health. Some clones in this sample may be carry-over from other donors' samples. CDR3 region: CSVRDRAGNTEAFF. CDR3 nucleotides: TGCAGCGTCCGGGACAGGGCGGGTAACACTGAAGCTTTCTTT.